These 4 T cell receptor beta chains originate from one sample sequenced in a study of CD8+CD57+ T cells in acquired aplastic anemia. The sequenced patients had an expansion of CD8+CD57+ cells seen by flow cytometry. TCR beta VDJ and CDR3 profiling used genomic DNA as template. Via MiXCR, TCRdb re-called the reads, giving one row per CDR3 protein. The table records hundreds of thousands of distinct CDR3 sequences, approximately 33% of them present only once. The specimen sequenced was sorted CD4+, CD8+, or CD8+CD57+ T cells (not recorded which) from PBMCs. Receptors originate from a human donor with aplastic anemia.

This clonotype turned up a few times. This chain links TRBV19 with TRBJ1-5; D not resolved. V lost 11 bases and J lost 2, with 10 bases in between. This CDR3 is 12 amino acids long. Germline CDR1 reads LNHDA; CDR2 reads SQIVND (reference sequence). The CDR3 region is CAWSRRNQPQHF. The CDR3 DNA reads TGTGCCTGGAGCAGACGCAATCAGCCCCAGCATTTT.

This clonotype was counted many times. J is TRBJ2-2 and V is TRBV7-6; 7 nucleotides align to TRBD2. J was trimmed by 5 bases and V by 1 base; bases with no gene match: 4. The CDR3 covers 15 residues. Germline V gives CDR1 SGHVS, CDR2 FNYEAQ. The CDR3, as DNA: TGTGCCAGCAGCTTAGTGCAGGGAGGGACCGGGGAGCTGTTTTTT. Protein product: CASSLVQGGTGELFF.

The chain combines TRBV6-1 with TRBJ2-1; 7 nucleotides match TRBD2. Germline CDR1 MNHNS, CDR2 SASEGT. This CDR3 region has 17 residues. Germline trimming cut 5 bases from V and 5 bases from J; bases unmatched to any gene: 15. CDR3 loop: CASSLFPIGGGHNEQFF. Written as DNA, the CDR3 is TGTGCCAGCAGTCTCTTCCCCATCGGCGGGGGACACAATGAGCAGTTCTTC.

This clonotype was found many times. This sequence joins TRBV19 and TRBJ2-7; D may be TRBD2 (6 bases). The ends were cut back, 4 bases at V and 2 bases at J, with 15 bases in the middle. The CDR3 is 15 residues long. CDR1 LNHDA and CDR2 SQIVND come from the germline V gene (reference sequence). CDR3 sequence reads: CASSRGGREAYEQYF. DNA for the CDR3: TGTGCCAGTAGTAGAGGAGGGCGGGAAGCCTACGAGCAGTACTTC.